This TCR beta chain was identified in a study of T cell changes during pregnancy in multiple sclerosis. Assay used: immunoSEQ multiplex PCR; TCRdb lists only in-frame clones, some missing. The sample lists about 60,000 clones, roughly 93% seen once, with 1% to 1.5% in the top ten. In this sample, this clone turned up a few times. Trimming took 4 bases from V and 10 from J; bases not matched to a gene: 7. Germline-derived CDR1 and CDR2 are SNHLY and FYNNEI. The CDR3 extends over 13 amino acids. Sequences were derived from peripheral blood, sampled in the second trimester of pregnancy. This sequence joins TRBV2 and TRBJ2-7; TRBD1 matches 10 bases. The TCR originated in a female donor with multiple sclerosis, enrolled in a pregnancy study. Here the CDR3 DNA reads TGTGCCAGCAGTGGGGACAGGGGCTCGCGTCAGTACTTC. It is translated as CASSGDRGSRQYF.